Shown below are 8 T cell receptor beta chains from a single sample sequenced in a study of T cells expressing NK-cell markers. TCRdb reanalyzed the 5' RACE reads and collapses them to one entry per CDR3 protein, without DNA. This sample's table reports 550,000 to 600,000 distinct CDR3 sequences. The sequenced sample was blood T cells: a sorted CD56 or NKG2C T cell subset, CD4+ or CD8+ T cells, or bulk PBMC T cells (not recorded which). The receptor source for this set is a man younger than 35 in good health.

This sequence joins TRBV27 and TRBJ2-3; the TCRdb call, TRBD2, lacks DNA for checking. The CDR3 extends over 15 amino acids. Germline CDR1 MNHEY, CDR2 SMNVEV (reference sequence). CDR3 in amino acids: CASSLSGRRSDTQYF.

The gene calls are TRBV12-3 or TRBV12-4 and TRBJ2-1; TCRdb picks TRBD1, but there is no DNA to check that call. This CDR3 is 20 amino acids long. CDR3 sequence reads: CASSRQGALGRLGPYNEQFF.

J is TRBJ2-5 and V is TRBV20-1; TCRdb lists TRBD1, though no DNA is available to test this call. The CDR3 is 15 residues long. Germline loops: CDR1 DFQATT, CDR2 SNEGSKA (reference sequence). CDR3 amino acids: CSAHPPGAPQETQYF.

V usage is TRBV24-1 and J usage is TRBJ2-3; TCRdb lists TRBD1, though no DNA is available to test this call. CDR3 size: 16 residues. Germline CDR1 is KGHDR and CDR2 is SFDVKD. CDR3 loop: CATSDLRGGGTDTQYF.

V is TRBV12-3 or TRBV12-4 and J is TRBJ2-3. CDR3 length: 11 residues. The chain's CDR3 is CASSPRQTQYF.

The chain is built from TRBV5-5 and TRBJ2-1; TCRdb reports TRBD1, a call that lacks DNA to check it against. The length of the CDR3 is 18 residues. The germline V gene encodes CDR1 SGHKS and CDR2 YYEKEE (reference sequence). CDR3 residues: CASSRRLVTGGAYNEQFF.

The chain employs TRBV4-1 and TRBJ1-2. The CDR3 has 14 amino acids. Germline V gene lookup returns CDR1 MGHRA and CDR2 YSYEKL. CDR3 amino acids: CASSQQGGNYGYTF.

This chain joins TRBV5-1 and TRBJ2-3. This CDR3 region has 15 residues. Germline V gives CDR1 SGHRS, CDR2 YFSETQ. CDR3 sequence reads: CASSLEEFLTDTQYF.